The rows below give T cell receptor beta chains drawn from one sample of a study of glioma-infiltrating T cells after dendritic cell vaccination. Some clones are missing from TCRdb's copy, which holds only in-frame ones; the method was immunoSEQ multiplex PCR. The table has 49,000 or so clones, about 85% seen once. Sequences were derived from blood, sampled before dendritic cell vaccination. These receptors were collected from a human donor with glioblastoma. The CDR3 runs from the conserved cysteine through the conserved F or W. The order of the fields is clone size, J gene, D gene, V gene, CDR3 protein, CDR3 DNA. A D gene is named only where the DNA matches it firmly. Not every row has a clone size; where given, it reads once, few, many or a size class.

. | TRBJ1-2 | . | TRBV30 | CAWREGGYTF | TGTGCCTGGAGGGAGGGGGGCTACACCTTC
. | TRBJ2-7 | TRBD1 | TRBV10-3 | CATQRQGAYEQYF | TGTGCCACACAGAGACAGGGGGCCTACGAGCAGTACTTC
. | TRBJ1-1 | . | TRBV5-8 | CASSLEERGSTEAFF | TGTGCCAGCAGCTTGGAGGAGAGGGGGTCCACTGAAGCTTTCTTT
. | TRBJ2-7 | TRBD2 | TRBV11-2 | CASSLALGEGRYEQYF | TGTGCCAGCAGCTTAGCTTTGGGGGAGGGCAGGTACGAGCAGTACTTC
. | TRBJ1-4 | TRBD1 | TRBV7-2 | CASSGTGTGDEKLFF | TGTGCCAGCAGCGGCACCGGGACAGGGGATGAAAAACTGTTTTTT
. | TRBJ1-2 | . | TRBV7-2 | CASSLGFANGYTF | TGTGCCAGCAGCTTAGGCTTTGCTAATGGCTACACCTTC
. | TRBJ1-2 | . | TRBV5-1 | CASSRDTANYGYTF | TGCGCCAGCAGCCGCGACACCGCTAACTATGGCTACACCTTC
. | TRBJ1-2 | . | TRBV19 | CASSILRVDYGYTF | TGTGCCAGTAGTATTTTACGAGTTGACTATGGCTACACCTTC
. | TRBJ2-7 | . | TRBV30 | CAWSVAYEQYF | TGTGCCTGGAGTGTAGCGTACGAGCAGTACTTC
. | TRBJ1-4 | . | TRBV30 | CAWSPPGNEKLFF | TGTGCCTGGAGTCCGCCAGGAAATGAAAAACTGTTTTTT
. | TRBJ2-3 | . | TRBV7-2 | CASSRSYSTDTQYF | TGTGCCAGCAGCCGTTCTTACTCCACAGATACGCAGTATTTT
. | TRBJ2-7 | . | TRBV6-5 | CASSYSVTGASEQYF | TGTGCCAGCAGTTACTCGGTGACGGGAGCTAGCGAGCAGTACTTC
. | TRBJ2-5 | TRBD2 | TRBV19 | CASSISSGGYQETQYF | TGTGCCAGTAGTATATCTAGCGGGGGGTACCAAGAGACCCAGTACTTC
. | TRBJ2-7 | . | TRBV10-2 | CASTTSNYEQYF | TGCGCCAGCACGACTAGTAACTACGAGCAGTACTTC
. | TRBJ2-7 | TRBD1 | TRBV18 | CASSPQGTGGSYEQYF | TGTGCCAGCTCACCACAGGGGACAGGGGGCTCCTACGAGCAGTACTTC
. | TRBJ1-1 | TRBD1 | TRBV13 | CASSLTGTAEAFF | TGTGCCAGCAGCTTAACCGGGACAGCCGAAGCTTTCTTT
. | TRBJ2-5 | TRBD2 | TRBV5-1 | CASSLGLAVQETQYF | TGCGCCAGCAGCTTGGGACTAGCGGTCCAAGAGACCCAGTACTTC
. | TRBJ1-2 | TRBD1 | TRBV4-3 | CASSQVPPDRVSGGYTF | TGCGCCAGCAGCCAAGTCCCCCCCGACAGGGTATCCGGTGGCTACACCTTC
. | TRBJ1-2 | TRBD1 | TRBV19 | CASSPQGDSELGYTF | TGTGCCAGTAGTCCGCAGGGGGACAGCGAACTAGGCTACACCTTC
. | TRBJ2-1 | . | TRBV18 | CASSPGSVRGEQFF | TGTGCCAGCTCACCAGGTTCGGTAAGAGGGGAGCAGTTCTTC
. | TRBJ1-2 | . | TRBV5-4 | CASSTQGPYGYTF | TGTGCCAGCAGCACACAGGGCCCCTATGGCTACACCTTC
. | TRBJ1-5 | TRBD1 | TRBV7-9 | CASSSGQHSNQPQHF | TGTGCCAGCAGCTCGGGACAGCATAGCAATCAGCCCCAGCATTTT
. | TRBJ2-7 | . | TRBV29-1 | CSVAGVEQYF | TGCAGCGTAGCAGGGGTCGAGCAGTACTTC
. | TRBJ2-3 | . | TRBV4-3 | CASSQDLSGPPADTQYF | TGCGCCAGCAGCCAAGATCTGAGCGGACCCCCCGCAGATACGCAGTATTTT
. | TRBJ1-6 | TRBD1 | TRBV19 | CASSVPGTGGNSPLHF | TGTGCCAGTAGTGTACCCGGCACAGGGGGTAATTCACCCCTCCACTTT
. | TRBJ2-7 | TRBD1 | TRBV2 | CASSLSFTGTGGYEQYF | TGTGCCAGCAGTCTCTCATTCACCGGGACAGGGGGTTACGAGCAGTACTTC
. | TRBJ2-1 | TRBD2 | TRBV7-8 | CASSLRGARETTYNEQFF | TGTGCCAGCAGCCTGAGAGGTGCGCGGGAGACCACCTACAATGAGCAGTTCTTC
. | TRBJ1-5 | TRBD1 | TRBV18 | CASSPNRGQVNQPQHF | TGTGCCAGCTCACCAAATCGCGGACAGGTCAATCAGCCCCAGCATTTT
. | TRBJ1-4 | . | TRBV19 | CASSIEGGATNEKLFF | TGTGCCAGTAGTATAGAAGGAGGGGCAACTAATGAAAAACTGTTTTTT
. | TRBJ1-5 | . | TRBV7-2 | CASTPGVGQPQHF | TGTGCCAGCACCCCGGGGGTGGGTCAGCCCCAGCATTTT
. | TRBJ1-6 | . | TRBV27 | CASKTGGSSPLHF | TGTGCCAGCAAGACGGGGGGCAGTTCACCCCTCCACTTT
. | TRBJ1-5 | . | TRBV6-5 | CASSYRDSNQPQHF | TGTGCCAGCAGTTACCGGGATAGCAATCAGCCCCAGCATTTT
. | TRBJ2-2 | . | TRBV6-6 | CASSRPTSSTPGSCFF | .
. | TRBJ1-2 | TRBD1 | TRBV6-5 | CASSFPGQGSRGYTF | TGTGCCAGCAGTTTCCCGGGACAGGGGTCGAGGGGCTACACCTTC
. | TRBJ2-3 | TRBD2 | TRBV4-2 | CASSQAVERDNTDTQYF | TGTGCCAGCAGCCAAGCCGTCGAGCGGGATAACACAGATACGCAGTATTTT
once | TRBJ2-7 | . | TRBV13 | CASSPRQVPYEQYF | TGTGCCAGCAGCCCTCGACAGGTTCCCTACGAGCAGTACTTC
. | TRBJ2-1 | . | TRBV14 | CASSSLGNEQFF | TGTGCCAGCAGCTCGCTCGGCAATGAGCAGTTCTTC
few | TRBJ2-3 | TRBD2 | TRBV2 | CASSGGTRGPSTDTQYF | TGTGCCAGCAGTGGAGGGACTAGGGGCCCTAGCACAGATACGCAGTATTTT
. | TRBJ2-5 | . | TRBV5-1 | CASTLGHAEYQETQYF | TGCGCCAGCACCTTGGGGCACGCGGAGTATCAAGAGACCCAGTACTTC
. | TRBJ2-1 | TRBD1 | TRBV11-2 | CASSYGTGELNEQFF | TGTGCCAGCAGCTACGGGACAGGGGAATTGAATGAGCAGTTCTTC
. | TRBJ2-1 | . | TRBV2 | CASSVGSNEQFF | TGTGCCAGCAGTGTGGGGAGCAATGAGCAGTTCTTC
. | TRBJ1-2 | . | TRBV19 | CASSRRDRLTDYGYTF | TGTGCCAGTAGCCGACGAGACAGACTTACGGACTATGGCTACACCTTC
few | TRBJ2-7 | . | TRBV27 | CATGGVHEQYF | TGTGCCACCGGAGGGGTCCACGAGCAGTACTTC
. | TRBJ2-5 | TRBD2 | TRBV5-1 | CASSPRGRGGLGETQYF | TGCGCCAGCAGCCCCCGAGGGCGGGGGGGCTTAGGAGAGACCCAGTACTTC
. | TRBJ2-2 | TRBD2 | TRBV4-2 | CASSQVTSGRAGLPGELFF | TGTGCCAGCAGCCAAGTTACTAGCGGGAGGGCCGGTCTTCCCGGGGAGCTGTTTTTT
once | TRBJ1-1 | TRBD1 | TRBV29-1 | CSVESTGGFTEAFF | TGCAGCGTTGAAAGCACAGGGGGCTTCACTGAAGCTTTCTTT
. | TRBJ2-7 | TRBD1 | TRBV11-3 | CASHHGTGGYEQYF | TGTGCCAGCCACCACGGGACAGGGGGCTACGAGCAGTACTTC
. | TRBJ2-3 | TRBD2 | TRBV5-1 | CASSLSVGGGPSTDTQYF | TGCGCCAGCAGCTTGAGTGTTGGCGGGGGGCCTAGCACAGATACGCAGTATTTT
. | TRBJ2-3 | . | TRBV7-2 | CASSPRPRDTPGTDTQYF | TGTGCCAGCAGCCCCAGACCCCGGGACACCCCGGGCACAGATACGCAGTATTTT
. | TRBJ2-2 | TRBD2 | TRBV7-6 | CASSVGLAPGELFF | TGTGCCAGCAGCGTAGGACTAGCCCCCGGGGAGCTGTTTTTT